This T cell receptor beta chain was identified during a study of Ad26.COV2.S vaccination and SARS-CoV-2 variants. Study-level background: The trial was COV1001 and the donor's arm was Ad26.COV2.S. Ad26.COV2.S given intramuscularly, once or twice 56 days apart.

CDR3 length: 14 amino acids. The germline CDR1 and CDR2 sequences are LNHDA and SQIVND (reference sequence). V was clipped by 6 bases and J by 7 bases; unmatched bases: 5. On this clone: The antigen is undetermined.

Whole-study findings and limits: The study found similar non-spike TCR breadth in vaccine and placebo recipients.

Only in-frame clones appear in the TCRdb table, and some are missing; sequencing was by immunoSEQ multiplex PCR. This table has some 290,000 clones, about 82% appearing once. Treatment noted: 15 to 20 received Ad26.COV2.S at low or high dose, single or two shots; five or six received placebo; per-sample allocation not given. Collection of the samples took place on day 63 after the first injection of vaccine or placebo. Donation was by an adult aged 18-55 years who was in Boston. Source: peripheral blood, taken in a trial of Ad26.COV2.S vaccine versus placebo. The chain is built from TRBV19 and TRBJ1-6, with 8 nucleotides matching TRBD1. The clonotype originates from a person between 18 and 65 years old who received the Ad26.COV2.S COVID-19 vaccine or a placebo. CDR3: CASRGQVANSPLHF. Here the CDR3 DNA reads TGTGCCAGTAGGGGACAGGTCGCCAATTCACCCCTCCACTTT.